In this sample, the clone carrying this T cell receptor beta chain turned up many times. Antigen: not known. The source of the sample is a study of regulatory T cells in long-lasting Graves disease. Arm-PCR with iRepertoire HTBI primers amplified the CDR3 regions for these TCR beta libraries. TCRdb used MiXCR to reprocess the multiplex PCR reads, holding one entry per CDR3 protein. The sample includes about 540,000 distinct CDR3 sequences, approximately 13% of them seen just once. The sample's time point: newly diagnosed GD, antithyroid drugs for less than 3 months. TCR sequences were obtained from RNA taken from PBMCs. Study-wide findings and caveats: TCR diversity was lower in persistent Graves' patients than in newly diagnosed ones.

The same data also contributed to another study, on T cells in Graves' hyperthyroidism and ophthalmopathy. From that second work: TCR CDR3 underwent first-round RT-PCR with the HTBI primer set.

The clonotype was recovered from a young man with Graves disease. This sample comprised peripheral blood mononuclear cells (PBMCs), obtained at new diagnosis, from a patient treated with antithyroid drugs.

CDR3 in amino acids: CATSRDLRFGDYGYTF. The CDR3 DNA reads TGTGCCACCAGCAGAGATCTGAGATTCGGGGACTATGGCTACACCTTC. V is TRBV15 and J is TRBJ1-2; D unclear. V lost 0 bases, J lost 3 bases, and 14 bases lay in between. Per germline, CDR1 LNHNV and CDR2 YYDKDF (reference sequence). This CDR3 has 16 residues.